This paragraph reports one TCR beta chain. Its target is not known. Sequencing was done on patients that had shown CD8+CD57+ cell expansion by flow cytometry. The sample is drawn from a study of CD8+CD57+ T cells in acquired aplastic anemia. Study details: The mean DNA yield obtained from sorted CD4+ and CD8+ cells came to 3.2 ug. Study results and caveats: Found in both controls and patients were around 31 CD8+ CDR3 sequences.

The CDR3 length is 15 residues. V was trimmed by 2 bases and J by 6 bases, leaving 14 bases between them. Per germline, CDR1 ENHRY and CDR2 SYGVKD. Genomic DNA, the template, was used for profiling of the TCR beta VDJ and CDR3. TCRdb recomputed calls from the reads with MiXCR, one row per CDR3 protein. The table lists over 250,000 distinct CDR3 sequences, about 50% of them singletons. This clonotype was obtained from a human donor with aplastic anemia. The J gene is TRBJ2-1, the V gene TRBV10-3; D may be TRBD1 or TRBD2 (5 bases each). The sequencing input was sorted CD4+, CD8+, or CD8+CD57+ T cells (not recorded which) from PBMCs. The CDR3 sequence: CAISEDRAVVNEQFF. Written as DNA, the CDR3 is TGTGCCATCAGTGAGGACAGAGCGGTAGTCAATGAGCAGTTCTTC.